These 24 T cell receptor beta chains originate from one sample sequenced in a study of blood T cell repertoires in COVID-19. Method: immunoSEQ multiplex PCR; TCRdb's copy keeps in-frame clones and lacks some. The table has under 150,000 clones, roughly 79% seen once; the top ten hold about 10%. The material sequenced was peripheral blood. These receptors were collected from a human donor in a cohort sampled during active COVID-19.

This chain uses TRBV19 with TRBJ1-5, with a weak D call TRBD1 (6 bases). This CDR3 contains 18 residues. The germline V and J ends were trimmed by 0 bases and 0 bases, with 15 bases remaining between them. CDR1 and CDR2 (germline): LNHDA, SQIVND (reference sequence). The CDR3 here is CASSIDLGRGYSNQPQHF. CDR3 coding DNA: TGTGCCAGTAGTATAGATCTAGGCAGGGGATATAGCAATCAGCCCCAGCATTTT.

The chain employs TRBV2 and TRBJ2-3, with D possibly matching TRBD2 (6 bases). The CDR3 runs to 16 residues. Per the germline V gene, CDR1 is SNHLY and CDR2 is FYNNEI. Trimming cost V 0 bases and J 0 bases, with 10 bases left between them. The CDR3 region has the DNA TGTGCCAGCAGTGAAGCGGCGGGGTCTAGCACAGATACGCAGTATTTT. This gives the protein CASSEAAGSSTDTQYF.

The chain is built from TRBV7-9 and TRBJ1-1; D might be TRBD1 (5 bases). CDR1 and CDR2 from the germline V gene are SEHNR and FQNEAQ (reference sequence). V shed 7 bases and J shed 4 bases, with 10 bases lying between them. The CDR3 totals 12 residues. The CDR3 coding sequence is TGTGCCAGCACCTCGGGGGGCACTGAAGCTTTCTTT. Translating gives CASTSGGTEAFF.

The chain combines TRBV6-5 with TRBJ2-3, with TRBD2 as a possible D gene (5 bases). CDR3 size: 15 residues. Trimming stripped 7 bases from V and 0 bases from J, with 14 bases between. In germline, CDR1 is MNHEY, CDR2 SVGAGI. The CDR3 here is CASKDPSTSTDTQYF. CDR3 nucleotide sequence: TGTGCCAGCAAGGATCCTAGCACCAGCACAGATACGCAGTATTTT.

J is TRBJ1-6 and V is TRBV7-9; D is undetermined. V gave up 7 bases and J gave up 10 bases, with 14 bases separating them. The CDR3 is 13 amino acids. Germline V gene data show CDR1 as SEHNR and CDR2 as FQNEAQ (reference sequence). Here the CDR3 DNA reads TGTGCCAGCACCCCAGCCGGGGAATCACCCCTCCACTTT. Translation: CASTPAGESPLHF.

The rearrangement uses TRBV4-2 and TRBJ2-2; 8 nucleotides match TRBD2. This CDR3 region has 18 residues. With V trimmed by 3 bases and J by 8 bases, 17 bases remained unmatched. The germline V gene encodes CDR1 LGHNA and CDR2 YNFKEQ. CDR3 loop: CASSQLLAGTRGGGELFF. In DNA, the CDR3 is TGTGCCAGCAGCCAGCTCCTCGCCGGGACTAGAGGAGGTGGGGAGCTGTTTTTT.

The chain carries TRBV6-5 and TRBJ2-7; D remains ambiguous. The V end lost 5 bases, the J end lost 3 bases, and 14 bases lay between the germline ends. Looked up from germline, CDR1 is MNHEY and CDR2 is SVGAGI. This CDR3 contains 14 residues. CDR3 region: CASSKPSPSYEQYF. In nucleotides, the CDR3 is TGTGCCAGCAGTAAACCTTCACCGAGCTACGAGCAGTACTTC.

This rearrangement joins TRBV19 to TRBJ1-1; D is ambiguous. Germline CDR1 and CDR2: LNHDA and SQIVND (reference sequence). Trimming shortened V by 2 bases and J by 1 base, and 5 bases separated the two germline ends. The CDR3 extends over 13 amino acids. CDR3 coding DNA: TGTGCCAGTAGTATAAACAGGAACACTGAAGCTTTCTTT. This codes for CASSINRNTEAFF.

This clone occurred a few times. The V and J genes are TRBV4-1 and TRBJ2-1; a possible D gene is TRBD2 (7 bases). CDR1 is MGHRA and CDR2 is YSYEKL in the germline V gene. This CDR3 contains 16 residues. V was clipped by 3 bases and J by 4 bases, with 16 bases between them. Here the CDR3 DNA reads TGCGCCAGCAGCCACATAGTGCGGGGGCAATACAATGAGCAGTTCTTC. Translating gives CASSHIVRGQYNEQFF.

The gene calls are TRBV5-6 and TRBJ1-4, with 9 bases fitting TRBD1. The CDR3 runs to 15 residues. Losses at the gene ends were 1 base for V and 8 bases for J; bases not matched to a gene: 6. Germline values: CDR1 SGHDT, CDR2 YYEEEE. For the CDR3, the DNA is TGTGCCAGCAGCTTGAAACAGGGGGCAAGAGAAAAACTGTTTTTT. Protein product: CASSLKQGAREKLFF. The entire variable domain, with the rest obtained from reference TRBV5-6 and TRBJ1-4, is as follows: DAGVTQSPTHLIKTRGQQVTLRCSPKSGHDTVSWYQQALGQGPQFIFQYYEEEERQRGNFPDRFSGHQFPNYSSELNVNALLLGDSALYLCASSLKQGAREKLFFGSGTQLSVL.

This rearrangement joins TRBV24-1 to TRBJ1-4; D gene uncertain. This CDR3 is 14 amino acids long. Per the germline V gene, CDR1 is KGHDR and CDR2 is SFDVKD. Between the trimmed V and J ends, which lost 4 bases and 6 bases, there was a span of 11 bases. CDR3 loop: CATSDGSSDEKLFF. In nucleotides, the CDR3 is TGTGCCACCAGTGACGGGAGTTCTGATGAAAAACTGTTTTTT.

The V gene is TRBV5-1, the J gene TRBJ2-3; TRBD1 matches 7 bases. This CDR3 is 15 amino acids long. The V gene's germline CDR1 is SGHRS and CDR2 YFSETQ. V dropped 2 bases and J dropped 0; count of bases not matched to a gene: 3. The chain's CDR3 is CASSFGTASTDTQYF. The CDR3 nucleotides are TGCGCCAGCAGCTTCGGGACAGCTAGCACAGATACGCAGTATTTT.

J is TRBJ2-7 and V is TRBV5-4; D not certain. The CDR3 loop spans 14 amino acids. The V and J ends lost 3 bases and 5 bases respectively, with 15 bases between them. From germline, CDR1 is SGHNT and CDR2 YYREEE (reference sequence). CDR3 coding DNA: TGTGCCAGCAGCTCGAACGGCCTGGAGCACGAGCAGTACTTC. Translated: CASSSNGLEHEQYF.

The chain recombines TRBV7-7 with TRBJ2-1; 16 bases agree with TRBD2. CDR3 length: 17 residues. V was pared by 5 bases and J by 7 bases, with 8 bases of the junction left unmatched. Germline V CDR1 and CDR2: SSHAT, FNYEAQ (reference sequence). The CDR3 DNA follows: TGTGCCAGCAGCCCGGGACTAGCGGGGGGGCAGAGGAATGAGCAGTTCTTC. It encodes CASSPGLAGGQRNEQFF.

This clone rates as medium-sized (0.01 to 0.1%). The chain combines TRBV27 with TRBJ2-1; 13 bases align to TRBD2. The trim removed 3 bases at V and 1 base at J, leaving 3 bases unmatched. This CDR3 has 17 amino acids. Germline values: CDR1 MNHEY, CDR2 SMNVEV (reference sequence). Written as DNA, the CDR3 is TGTGCCAGCAGTTTCCCGACTAGCGGGGGGTCCTACAATGAGCAGTTCTTC. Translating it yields CASSFPTSGGSYNEQFF.

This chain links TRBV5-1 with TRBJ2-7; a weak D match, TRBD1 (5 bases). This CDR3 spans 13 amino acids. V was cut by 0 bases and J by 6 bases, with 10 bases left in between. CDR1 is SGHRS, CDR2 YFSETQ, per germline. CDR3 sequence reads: CASSLGLGLEQYF. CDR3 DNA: TGCGCCAGCAGCTTGGGTCTGGGGCTCGAGCAGTACTTC.

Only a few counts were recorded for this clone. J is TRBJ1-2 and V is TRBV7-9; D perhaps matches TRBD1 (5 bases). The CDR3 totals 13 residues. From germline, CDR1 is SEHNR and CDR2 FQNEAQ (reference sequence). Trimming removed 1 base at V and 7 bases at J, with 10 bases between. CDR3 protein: CASSLEAGFGYTF. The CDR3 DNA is TGTGCCAGCAGCTTAGAGGCAGGGTTTGGCTACACCTTC.

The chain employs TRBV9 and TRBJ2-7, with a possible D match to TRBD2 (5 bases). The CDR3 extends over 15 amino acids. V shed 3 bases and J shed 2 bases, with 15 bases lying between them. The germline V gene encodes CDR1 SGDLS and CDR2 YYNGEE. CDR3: CASSAAGGLTYEQYF. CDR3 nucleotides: TGTGCCAGCAGCGCTGCTGGTGGACTCACCTACGAGCAGTACTTC.

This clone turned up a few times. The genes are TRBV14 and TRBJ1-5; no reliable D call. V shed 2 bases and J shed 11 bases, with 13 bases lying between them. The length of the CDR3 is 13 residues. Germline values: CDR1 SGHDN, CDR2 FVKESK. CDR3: CASSQLTAGTQHF. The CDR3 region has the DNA TGTGCCAGCAGCCAACTAACAGCCGGGACCCAGCATTTT.

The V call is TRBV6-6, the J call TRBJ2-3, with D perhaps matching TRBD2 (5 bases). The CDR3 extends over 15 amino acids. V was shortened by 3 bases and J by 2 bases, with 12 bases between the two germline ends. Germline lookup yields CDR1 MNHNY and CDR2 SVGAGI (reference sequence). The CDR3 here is CASSYSGETTDTQYF. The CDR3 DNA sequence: TGTGCCAGCAGTTATTCCGGGGAAACCACAGATACGCAGTATTTT.

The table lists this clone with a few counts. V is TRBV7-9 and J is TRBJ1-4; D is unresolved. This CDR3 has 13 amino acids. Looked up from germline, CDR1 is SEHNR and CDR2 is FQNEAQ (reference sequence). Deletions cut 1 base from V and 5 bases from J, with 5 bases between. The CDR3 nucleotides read TGTGCCAGCAGCTTAGGAGCAAATGAAAAACTGTTTTTT. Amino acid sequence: CASSLGANEKLFF.

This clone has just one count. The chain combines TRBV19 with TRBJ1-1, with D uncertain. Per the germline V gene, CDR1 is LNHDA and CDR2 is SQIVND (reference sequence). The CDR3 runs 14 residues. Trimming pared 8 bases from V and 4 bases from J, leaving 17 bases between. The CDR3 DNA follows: TGTGCCAGTGGTTTTCCCGGGAGGGTCACTGAAGCTTTCTTT. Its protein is CASGFPGRVTEAFF.

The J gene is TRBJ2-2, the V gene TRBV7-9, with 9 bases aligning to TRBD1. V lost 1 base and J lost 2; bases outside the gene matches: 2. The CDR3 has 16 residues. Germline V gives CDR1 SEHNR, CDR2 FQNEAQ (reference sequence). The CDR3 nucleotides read TGTGCCAGCAGCTTAGTCACAGGGGGCAACACCGGGGAGCTGTTTTTT. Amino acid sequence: CASSLVTGGNTGELFF.

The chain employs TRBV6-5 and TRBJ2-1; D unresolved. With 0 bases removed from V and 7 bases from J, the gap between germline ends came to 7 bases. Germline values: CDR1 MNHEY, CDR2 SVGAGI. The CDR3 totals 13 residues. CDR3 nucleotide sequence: TGTGCCAGCAGTTACTCGACTGAGAATGAGCAGTTCTTC. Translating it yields CASSYSTENEQFF.